This T cell receptor beta chain was sequenced for a study of T cell changes during pregnancy in multiple sclerosis. The V gene lost 3 bases and the J gene lost 0 bases, with 13 bases spanning the gap. Germline lookup yields CDR1 SGHNT and CDR2 YYREEE (reference sequence). The CDR3 runs to 15 residues. Here immunoSEQ multiplex PCR was the method, and the copy in TCRdb shows in-frame clones only, minus some. This sample has around 92,000 clones, with 93% found just once. The chain carries TRBV5-4 and TRBJ2-7; D possibly corresponds to TRBD2 (6 bases). This specimen consisted of peripheral blood, obtained after pregnancy. This clonotype was sampled from a female donor with multiple sclerosis, enrolled in a pregnancy study. DNA of the CDR3: TGTGCCAGCAGCTCCTGGGGCGGGGCCTCCTACGAGCAGTACTTC. This gives the protein CASSSWGGASYEQYF.